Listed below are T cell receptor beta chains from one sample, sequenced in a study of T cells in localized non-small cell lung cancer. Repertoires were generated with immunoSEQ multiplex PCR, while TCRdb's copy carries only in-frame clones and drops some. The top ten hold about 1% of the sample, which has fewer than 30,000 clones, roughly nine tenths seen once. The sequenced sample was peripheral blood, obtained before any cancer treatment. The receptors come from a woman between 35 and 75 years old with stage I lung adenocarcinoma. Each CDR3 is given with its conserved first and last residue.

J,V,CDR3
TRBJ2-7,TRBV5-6,CASSLETVTYEQYF
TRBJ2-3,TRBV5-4,CASSQSTDTQYF
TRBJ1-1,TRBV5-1,CASSVTGGEAFF
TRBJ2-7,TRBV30,CAWSRGASYEQYF
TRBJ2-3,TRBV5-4,CASTTSGGISVDTQYF
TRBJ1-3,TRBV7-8,CASSYAEGVGNTIYF
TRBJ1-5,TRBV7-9,CASSLGVTEPQHF
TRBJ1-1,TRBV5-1,CASIATQGNTEAFF
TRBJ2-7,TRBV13,CASRRQGASEQYF
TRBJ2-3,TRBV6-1,CATTSRGVIDTQYF
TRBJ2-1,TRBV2,CASSPTGTGGGEQFF
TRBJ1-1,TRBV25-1,CASSRRDRMNTEAFF
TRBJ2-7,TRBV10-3,CATRAGTGSYEQYF
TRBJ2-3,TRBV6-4,CASSPNSGGATDTQYF
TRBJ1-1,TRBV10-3,CAAMGGNTEAFF
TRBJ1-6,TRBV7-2,CASRTAGLSPLHF
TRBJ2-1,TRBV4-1,CASSPLEVAGTYNEQFF
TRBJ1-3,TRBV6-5,CASSYSGWNTIYF
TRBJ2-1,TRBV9,CASSPGLGTYNEQFF
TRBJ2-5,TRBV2,CASGRGGEETQYF
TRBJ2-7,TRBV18,CASSETGGLSSYEQYF
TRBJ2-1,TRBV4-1,CASSRDFGGLPAEQFF
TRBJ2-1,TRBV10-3,CAISGTSGLYNEQFF
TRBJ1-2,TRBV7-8,CASSLAARTAINYGYTF
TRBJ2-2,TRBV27,CASSSTGTGELFF
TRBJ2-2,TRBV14,CASSQAGGTGLNTGELFF
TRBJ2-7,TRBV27,CASNARGGYEQYF
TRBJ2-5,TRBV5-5,CASSLFSKKETQYF
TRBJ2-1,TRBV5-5,CASSLDAEQFF
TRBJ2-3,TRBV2,CASSEANTDTQYF
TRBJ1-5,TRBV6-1,CASSLTGINQPQHF
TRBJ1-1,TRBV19,CASRQNRDSRGGTEAFF
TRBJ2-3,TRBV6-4,CASSDRGDTDTQYF
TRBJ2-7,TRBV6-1,CASSPGIEVVEQYF
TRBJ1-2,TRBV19,CASTLGGGQDYGYTF
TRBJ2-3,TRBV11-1,CASSLESQGTDTQYF
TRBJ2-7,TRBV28,CASSGTGSSYEQYF
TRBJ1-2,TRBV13,CASSHQGWDYGYTF
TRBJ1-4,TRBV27,CASSFFGTGGINEKLFF
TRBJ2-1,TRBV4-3,CASSLTSGGSYNEQFF
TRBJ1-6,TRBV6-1,CASSEQENSPLHF
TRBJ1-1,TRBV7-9,CASSFQGAAEAFF
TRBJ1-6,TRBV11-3,CASSRRGGYNSPLHF
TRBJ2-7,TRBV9,CASSRDVSSYEQYF
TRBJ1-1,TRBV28,CASSSGPRVTEAFF